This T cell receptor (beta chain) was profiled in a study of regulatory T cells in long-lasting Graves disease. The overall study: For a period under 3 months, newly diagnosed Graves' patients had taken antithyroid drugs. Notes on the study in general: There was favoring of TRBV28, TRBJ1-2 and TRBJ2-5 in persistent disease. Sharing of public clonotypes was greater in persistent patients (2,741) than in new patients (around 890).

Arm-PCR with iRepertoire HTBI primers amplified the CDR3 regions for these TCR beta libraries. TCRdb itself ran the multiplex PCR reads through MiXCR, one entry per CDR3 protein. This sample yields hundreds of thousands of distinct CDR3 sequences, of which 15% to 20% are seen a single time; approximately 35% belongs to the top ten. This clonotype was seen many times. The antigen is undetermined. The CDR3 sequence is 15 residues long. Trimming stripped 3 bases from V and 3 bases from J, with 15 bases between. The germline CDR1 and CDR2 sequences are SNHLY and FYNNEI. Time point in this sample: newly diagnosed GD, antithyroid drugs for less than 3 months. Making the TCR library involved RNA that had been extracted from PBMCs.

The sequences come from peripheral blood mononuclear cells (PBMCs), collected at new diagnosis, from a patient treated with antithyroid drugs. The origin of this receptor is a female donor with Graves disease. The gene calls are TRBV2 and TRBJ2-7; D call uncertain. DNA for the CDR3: TGTGCCAGCAGTGACAACCCAGGTTCAAACTACGAGCAGTACTTC. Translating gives CASSDNPGSNYEQYF.